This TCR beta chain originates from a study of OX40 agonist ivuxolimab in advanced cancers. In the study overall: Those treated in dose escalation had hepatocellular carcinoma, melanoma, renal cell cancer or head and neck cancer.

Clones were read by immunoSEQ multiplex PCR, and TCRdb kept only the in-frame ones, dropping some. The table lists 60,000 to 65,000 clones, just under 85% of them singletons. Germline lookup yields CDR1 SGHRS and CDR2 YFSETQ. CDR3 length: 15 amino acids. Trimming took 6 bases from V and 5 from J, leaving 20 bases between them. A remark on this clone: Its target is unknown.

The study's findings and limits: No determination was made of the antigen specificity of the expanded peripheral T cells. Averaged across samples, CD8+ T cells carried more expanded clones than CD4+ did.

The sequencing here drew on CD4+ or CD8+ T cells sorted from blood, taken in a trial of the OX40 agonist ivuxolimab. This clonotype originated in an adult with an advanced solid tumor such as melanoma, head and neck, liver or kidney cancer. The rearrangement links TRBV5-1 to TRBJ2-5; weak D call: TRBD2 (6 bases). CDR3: CASTAGGNPAETQYF. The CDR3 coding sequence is TGCGCCAGCACCGCCGGCGGGAATCCGGCGGAGACCCAGTACTTC.